This T cell receptor beta chain was identified in a study of Graves' ophthalmopathy and Graves' hyperthyroidism. RNA transcripts were the template, and TCR beta CDR3 regions were amplified from them. RT-PCR was first run with HTBI primers, then multiplex PCR in a second round. TCRdb re-called the multiplex PCR reads through MiXCR, storing one row per CDR3 protein. The sample lists some 750,000 distinct CDR3 sequences, roughly 41% occurring once. V was clipped by 3 bases and J by 4 bases, with 18 bases between them. Germline V CDR1 and CDR2: LNHDA, SQIVND (reference sequence). CDR3 length equals 16 residues.

The rearrangement joins TRBV19 to TRBJ1-1, with a weak D call TRBD1 (5 bases). The receptor was isolated from an adult man with Graves' ophthalmopathy. Sequencing was done on a sample of peripheral blood. The CDR3 region is CASSIGGEGFGTEAFF. The CDR3 bases are TGTGCCAGTAGTATTGGGGGAGAGGGATTCGGCACTGAAGCTTTCTTT.